A selection of T cell receptor beta chains follows, all from one sample in a study of T cell changes during pregnancy in multiple sclerosis. Generated by immunoSEQ multiplex PCR, the TCRdb table keeps only in-frame clones and is missing some. Among roughly 77,000 clones listed, roughly 92% were seen once. The sequencing used peripheral blood, collected in the second trimester of pregnancy. These receptors came from a female donor with multiple sclerosis, enrolled in a pregnancy study. Each CDR3 is given with its conserved first and last residue. The order of the fields is J gene, V gene, CDR3 protein.

TRBJ2-2,TRBV10-3,CAIREPGQGAAGELFF
TRBJ2-1,TRBV14,CASSQESVVYNEQFF
TRBJ2-3,TRBV7-9,CASSPHRRQGNTDTQYF
TRBJ2-3,TRBV7-2,CASSPQASTDTQYF
TRBJ2-1,TRBV7-9,CASSLRFYDSKFF
TRBJ2-3,TRBV11-3,CASSLEGRGVVSDTQYF
TRBJ1-5,TRBV9,CASSVDRDNQPQHF
TRBJ2-3,TRBV9,CASSVGASGGLSTDTQYF
TRBJ1-2,TRBV7-2,CASSLKGDYGYTF
TRBJ2-6,TRBV21-1,CASSKNGGRSHLSGANVLTF
TRBJ1-1,TRBV9,CASSPLDTNTEAFF
TRBJ2-1,TRBV11-3,CASSLGSLAGGQGEQFF
TRBJ2-7,TRBV28,CASRLQGRGSSYEQYF
TRBJ2-2,TRBV11-2,CASSLVPATGGGNTGELFF
TRBJ1-2,TRBV27,CRGGVDYGYTF
TRBJ2-3,TRBV30,CAWSGFDRLKDTQYF
TRBJ2-5,TRBV5-5,CASSLTGGRRETQYF
TRBJ1-2,TRBV18,CASSPISGTSDGYTF
TRBJ1-1,TRBV29-1,CSAVAGGYTEAFF
TRBJ2-2,TRBV6-4,CASTPQGGAGELFF
TRBJ2-5,TRBV25-1,CASRGKGAQETQYF
TRBJ1-5,TRBV28,CASNTYSNQPQHF
TRBJ1-3,TRBV28,CASSLISGSSGNTIYF
TRBJ2-3,TRBV7-9,CASSLASGRAYTQYF
TRBJ2-7,TRBV18,CASSPPGGRNYEQYF
TRBJ2-1,TRBV11-3,CASSLAANNNEQFF
TRBJ1-2,TRBV6-1,CASRGTQGYYGYTF
TRBJ2-7,TRBV5-4,CASSLEGARGYEQYF
TRBJ1-2,TRBV18,CASRETGGANYGYTF
TRBJ1-5,TRBV7-8,CASSPRPGTGASNQPQHF
TRBJ2-5,TRBV5-8,CASSPGQGLQETQYF
TRBJ2-3,TRBV7-9,CASSLAAGGTDTQYF
TRBJ2-3,TRBV7-6,CASSLRLAGGTDTQYF